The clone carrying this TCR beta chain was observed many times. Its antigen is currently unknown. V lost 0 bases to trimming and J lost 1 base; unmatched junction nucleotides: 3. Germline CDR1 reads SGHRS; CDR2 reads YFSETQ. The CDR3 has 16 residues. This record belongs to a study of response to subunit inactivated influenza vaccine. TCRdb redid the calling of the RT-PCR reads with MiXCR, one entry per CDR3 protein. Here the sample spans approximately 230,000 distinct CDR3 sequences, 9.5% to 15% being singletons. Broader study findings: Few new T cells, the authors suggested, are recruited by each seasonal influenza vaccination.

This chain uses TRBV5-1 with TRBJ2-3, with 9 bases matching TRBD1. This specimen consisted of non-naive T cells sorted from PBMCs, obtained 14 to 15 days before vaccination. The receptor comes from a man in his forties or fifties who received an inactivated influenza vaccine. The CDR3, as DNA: TGCGCCAGCAGCTTGGGGGGACAGGGCCGCACAGATACGCAGTATTTT. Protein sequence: CASSLGGQGRTDTQYF.